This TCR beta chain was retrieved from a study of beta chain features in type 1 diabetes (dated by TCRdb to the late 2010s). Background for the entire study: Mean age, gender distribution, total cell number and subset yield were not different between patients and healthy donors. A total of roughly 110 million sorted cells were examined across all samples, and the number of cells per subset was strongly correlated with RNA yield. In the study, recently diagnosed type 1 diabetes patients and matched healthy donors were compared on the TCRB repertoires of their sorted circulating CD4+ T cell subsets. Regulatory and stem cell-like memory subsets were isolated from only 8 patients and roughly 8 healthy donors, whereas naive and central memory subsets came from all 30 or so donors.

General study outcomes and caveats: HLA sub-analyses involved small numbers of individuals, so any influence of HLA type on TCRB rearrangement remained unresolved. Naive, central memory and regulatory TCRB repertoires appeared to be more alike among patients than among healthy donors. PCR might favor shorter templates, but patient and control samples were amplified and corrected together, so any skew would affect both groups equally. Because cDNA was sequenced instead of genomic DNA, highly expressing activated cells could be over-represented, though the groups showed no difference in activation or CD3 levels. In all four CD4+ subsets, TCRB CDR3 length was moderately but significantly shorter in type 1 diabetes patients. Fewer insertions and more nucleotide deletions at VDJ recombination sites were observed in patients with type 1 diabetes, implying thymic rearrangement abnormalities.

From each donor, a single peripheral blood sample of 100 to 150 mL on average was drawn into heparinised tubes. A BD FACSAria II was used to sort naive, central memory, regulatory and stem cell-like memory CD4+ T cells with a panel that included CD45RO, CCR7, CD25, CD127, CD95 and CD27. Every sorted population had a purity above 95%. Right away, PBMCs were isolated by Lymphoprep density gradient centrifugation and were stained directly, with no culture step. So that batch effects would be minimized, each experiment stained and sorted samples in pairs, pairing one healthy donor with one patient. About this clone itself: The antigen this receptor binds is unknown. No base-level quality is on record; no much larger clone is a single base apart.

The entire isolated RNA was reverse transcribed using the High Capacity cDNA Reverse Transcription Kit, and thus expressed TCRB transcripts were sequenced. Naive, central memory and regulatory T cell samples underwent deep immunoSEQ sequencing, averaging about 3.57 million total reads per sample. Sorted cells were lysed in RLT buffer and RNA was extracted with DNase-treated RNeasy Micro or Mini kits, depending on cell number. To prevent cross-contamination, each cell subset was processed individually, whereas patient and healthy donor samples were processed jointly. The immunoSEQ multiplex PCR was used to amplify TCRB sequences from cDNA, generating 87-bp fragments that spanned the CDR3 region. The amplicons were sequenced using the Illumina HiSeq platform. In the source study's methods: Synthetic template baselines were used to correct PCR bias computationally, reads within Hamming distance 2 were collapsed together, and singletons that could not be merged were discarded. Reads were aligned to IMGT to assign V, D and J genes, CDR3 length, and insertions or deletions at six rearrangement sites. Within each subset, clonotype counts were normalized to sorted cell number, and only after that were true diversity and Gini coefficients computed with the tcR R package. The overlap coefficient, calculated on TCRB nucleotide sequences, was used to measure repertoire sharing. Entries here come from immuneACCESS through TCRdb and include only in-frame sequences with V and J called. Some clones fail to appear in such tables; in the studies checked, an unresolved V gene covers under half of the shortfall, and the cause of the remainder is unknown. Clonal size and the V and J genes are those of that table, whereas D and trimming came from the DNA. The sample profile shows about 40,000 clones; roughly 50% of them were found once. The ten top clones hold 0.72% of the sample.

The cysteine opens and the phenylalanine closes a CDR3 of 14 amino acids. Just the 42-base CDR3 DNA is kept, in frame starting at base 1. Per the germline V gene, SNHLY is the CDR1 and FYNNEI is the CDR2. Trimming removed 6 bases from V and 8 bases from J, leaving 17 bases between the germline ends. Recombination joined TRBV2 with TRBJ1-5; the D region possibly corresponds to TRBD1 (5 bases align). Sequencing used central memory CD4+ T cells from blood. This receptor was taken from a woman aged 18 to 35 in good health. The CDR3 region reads CASRADSPPKPQHF. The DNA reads TGTGCCAGCAGAGCCGACAGCCCTCCAAAGCCCCAGCATTTT.